This TCR beta chain is drawn from a study of blood T cell repertoires in COVID-19. The trim removed 1 base at V and 6 bases at J, leaving 3 bases unmatched. Germline loops: CDR1 MNHEY, CDR2 SVGAGI. CDR3 length: 15 amino acids. The data were produced by immunoSEQ multiplex PCR, yet TCRdb's version contains in-frame clones alone and is incomplete. The sample consists of about 260,000 clones, around 90% of them appearing once. The specimen was peripheral blood. The receptor was isolated from a person under 35 with COVID-19, enrolled during active disease. This rearrangement joins TRBV6-5 to TRBJ2-7, with 13 bases identical to TRBD2. The CDR3 DNA reads as TGTGCCAGCAGTTACTGGACTAGCGGGAGTGGCGAGCAGTACTTC. It specifies CASSYWTSGSGEQYF.